The rows below give T cell receptor beta chains drawn from one sample of a study of T cell responses to AZD1222 COVID-19 vaccine. The data were produced by immunoSEQ multiplex PCR, yet TCRdb's version contains in-frame clones alone and is incomplete. The sample yields tens of thousands of clones, more than 85% seen once. This sample comprised peripheral blood, obtained 28 days after the second AZD1222 dose. These TCRs come from an adult who received the AZD1222 COVID-19 vaccine. Each CDR3 is given without its conserved first and last residue.

V,J,CDR3
TRBV2,TRBJ2-7,ASSAGTGGYEQY
TRBV5-1,TRBJ1-1,ASSLVVTGGTEAF
TRBV28,TRBJ2-3,ASSTPGTGGWYTQY
TRBV9,TRBJ2-3,ASSATPGTATDTQY
TRBV30,TRBJ1-5,AWSVRGRGRNQPQH
TRBV7-8,TRBJ1-1,ASSLGGDPTEAF
TRBV18,TRBJ2-1,ASSPDGRRGEQF
TRBV3-1/TRBV3-2,TRBJ1-2,ASSQDWRTINYGYT
TRBV2,TRBJ2-1,ASSTQGLNEQF
TRBV2,TRBJ2-3,ASSPRTSGGTDTQY
TRBV19,TRBJ1-1,ASSHRENTEAF
TRBV2,TRBJ1-1,ASTQQGVSTEAF
TRBV5-1,TRBJ1-1,ASQGGNTEAF
TRBV19,TRBJ1-2,ASSKRDRAPNYGYT
TRBV6-5,TRBJ2-7,ASSRMELVNGEQY
TRBV3-1/TRBV3-2,TRBJ1-2,ASSHQTGGRGYT
TRBV7-6,TRBJ2-3,ASSLVPSGSTDTQY
TRBV6-5,TRBJ2-7,ASSHRDRGAYEQY
TRBV28,TRBJ1-4,ASRSRGVVGEKLF
TRBV18,TRBJ2-2,ASSPQGRNTGELF
TRBV15,TRBJ2-1,ATSTGLEQF
TRBV9,TRBJ2-5,ASSVAPWGGRQETQY
TRBV28,TRBJ1-2,ASSDVATDGYT
TRBV18,TRBJ1-3,ASSPPGSSGNTIY